This is a list of T cell receptor beta chains from one sample in a study of blood T cell repertoires in COVID-19. TCRdb's table, derived via immunoSEQ multiplex PCR, lists solely in-frame clones and lacks some. The repertoire includes roughly 150,000 clones, around four fifths of them detected once, and approximately 3% sits in the top ten. Specimen: peripheral blood. The receptors stem from a man between 65 and 85 years old with acute or convalescent COVID-19. The CDR3 runs from the conserved cysteine through the conserved F or W. A D gene is named only where the DNA matches it firmly. Rows give clone size only sometimes, using once, few, many, or a class for an expanded clone.

v_gene,j_gene,d_gene,abundance,CDR3nt,CDR3aa
TRBV9,TRBJ2-3,TRBD2,.,TGTGCCAGCAGCACGAGCGGGGGATTAGGCACAGATACGCAGTATTTT,CASSTSGGLGTDTQYF
TRBV14,TRBJ1-2,.,.,TGTGCCAGCAGCCAAATTACAGGGAGTGTTGGCTACACCTTC,CASSQITGSVGYTF
TRBV20-1,TRBJ1-4,.,.,TGCAGTGCTGGACGGGGGGAAAAACTGTTTTTT,CSAGRGEKLFF
TRBV14,TRBJ1-1,.,.,TGTGCCAGCAGCCAAGGGCTCAAGAACACTGAAGCTTTCTTT,CASSQGLKNTEAFF
TRBV27,TRBJ2-2,.,.,TGTGCCAGCAGTTTATGGGGGCAGAACACCGGGGAGCTGTTTTTT,CASSLWGQNTGELFF
TRBV6-1,TRBJ2-7,TRBD2,.,TGTGCCAGCAGTGAAGAGCTAAGCGGGGGGTCTCCCAGGGTCCACGAGCAGTACTTC,CASSEELSGGSPRVHEQYF
TRBV5-1,TRBJ1-1,.,.,TGCGCCAGCAGCTCCGGGTCTGGACAGTTGAACACTGAAGCTTTCTTT,CASSSGSGQLNTEAFF
TRBV9,TRBJ2-7,TRBD1,.,TGTGCCAGCAGCTTAGGGACAGGGCACTACGAGCAGTACTTC,CASSLGTGHYEQYF
TRBV5-1,TRBJ1-1,.,.,TGCGCCAGCAGCTACGGACTTAGGCCATCGAACACTGAAGCTTTCTTT,CASSYGLRPSNTEAFF
TRBV24-1,TRBJ2-1,.,.,TGTGCCACCAGTGATTCCGGGACAAGGTCCTACAATGAGCAGTTCTTC,CATSDSGTRSYNEQFF
TRBV7-2,TRBJ2-3,.,few,TGTGCCAGCAGCCCCTTTCGGAGCACAGATACGCAGTATTTT,CASSPFRSTDTQYF
TRBV6-1,TRBJ2-7,.,few,TGTGCCAGCAGTGAACAGACTAGCTCCTACGAGCAGTACTTC,CASSEQTSSYEQYF
TRBV6-2/TRBV6-3,TRBJ2-1,.,.,TGTGCCAGCAGTCGCCCCTCAGGGTGGAATTCCTACAATGAGCAGTTCTTC,CASSRPSGWNSYNEQFF
TRBV28,TRBJ1-5,TRBD1,.,TGTGCCAGCAGGGGGGGACAGAAGAATCAGCCCCAGCATTTT,CASRGGQKNQPQHF
TRBV27,TRBJ2-1,.,.,TGTGCCAGCAGTTCCTCCTATGGCAATGAGCAGTTCTTC,CASSSSYGNEQFF
TRBV4-1,TRBJ1-1,.,.,TGCGCCAGCAGCCCGGGACACCTGAACACTGAAGCTTTCTTT,CASSPGHLNTEAFF
TRBV25-1,TRBJ1-5,TRBD1,.,TGTGCCAGCAGTGAATATGAAGGGGGCCAGCCCCAGCATTTT,CASSEYEGGQPQHF
TRBV3-1/TRBV3-2,TRBJ2-1,.,.,TGTGCCAGCAGCCAAGATCATCGCGATGAGCAGTTCTTC,CASSQDHRDEQFF
TRBV11-1,TRBJ2-7,.,.,TGTGCCAGCAGCCGAGATACAGGGAATTACGAGCAGTACTTC,CASSRDTGNYEQYF
TRBV5-1,TRBJ2-1,TRBD1,.,TGCGCCAGCAGCTTGGGGTCAGGGGGCTCCTACAATGAGCAGTTCTTC,CASSLGSGGSYNEQFF
TRBV6-5,TRBJ2-7,TRBD1,.,TGTGCCAGCAGTTACTCGACGTCAGGGGGCTACGAGCAGTACTTC,CASSYSTSGGYEQYF
TRBV30,TRBJ2-1,TRBD2,.,TGTGCCTGGAAAAAAGCGGGAGCCTACAATGAGCAGTTCTTC,CAWKKAGAYNEQFF
TRBV7-3,TRBJ2-5,.,.,TGTGCCAGCAGCTTTGCGGAGACCCAGTACTTC,CASSFAETQYF
TRBV10-3,TRBJ1-5,TRBD1,.,TGTGCCATCAGTGAGGCGGGACAGGGGTTTCAGCCCCAGCATTTT,CAISEAGQGFQPQHF
TRBV10-3,TRBJ1-1,TRBD1,.,TGTGCCATCAGTGACCTCGGGACAGGGGCCACTGAAGCTTTCTTT,CAISDLGTGATEAFF
TRBV12-5,TRBJ1-3,TRBD1,.,TGTGCTAGTGGTTTGGGAAGGGGACAGGCTGGAAACACCATATATTTT,CASGLGRGQAGNTIYF
TRBV18,TRBJ1-2,.,.,TGTGCCAGCTCACCACAAGCCAGGGACGGGAGCTATGGCTACACCTTC,CASSPQARDGSYGYTF
TRBV6-5,TRBJ2-5,.,.,TGTGCCAGCAGTTACTCAGTCACAAACCAAGAGACCCAGTACTTC,CASSYSVTNQETQYF
TRBV19,TRBJ1-6,TRBD1,.,TGTGCCAGTAGCCGGGGACAGAGGGATTCACCCCTCCACTTT,CASSRGQRDSPLHF
TRBV11-2,TRBJ1-6,TRBD1,.,TGTGCCAGCAGCAGACAGGGGTATAATTCACCCCTCCACTTT,CASSRQGYNSPLHF
TRBV7-2,TRBJ2-7,.,.,TGTGCCAGCAGCTTAGGAGGGCAGGGGTGGCAGTACTTC,CASSLGGQGWQYF
TRBV9,TRBJ2-5,.,.,TGTGCCAGCAGCGCACACGCGGCCCAAGAGACCCAGTACTTC,CASSAHAAQETQYF
TRBV11-2,TRBJ1-1,.,few,TGTGCCAGCAGCCGCCCCCTCGGTAACACTGAAGCTTTCTTT,CASSRPLGNTEAFF
TRBV7-8,TRBJ2-4,.,.,TGTGCCAGCAGCCCAGAGGTGGGTTTGCTCAAAAACATTCAGTACTTC,CASSPEVGLLKNIQYF
TRBV5-1,TRBJ2-7,TRBD1,.,TGCGCCAGCAGCCCTCGGACAGGGGGCTACGAGCAGTACTTC,CASSPRTGGYEQYF
TRBV5-1,TRBJ2-2,TRBD2,.,TGCGCCAGCAGCTCCGGACTAGCGGGGGCCACCGGGGAGCTGTTTTTT,CASSSGLAGATGELFF